Listed here are 3 T cell receptor beta chains from one sample, sequenced in a study of blood T cell repertoires in COVID-19. The protocol was immunoSEQ multiplex PCR, while the TCRdb copy is restricted to in-frame clones and leaves out a portion. Here the sample spans about 140,000 clones, about 84% being singletons. Material: PBMCs or T cells enriched from blood (not recorded which). The receptors shown here come from a woman aged 18-29 years who had been exposed to COVID-19.

This clone was observed once. The chain links TRBV10-3 to TRBJ1-5; 8 positions agree with TRBD1. CDR3 length equals 15 residues. The V gene end was trimmed by 4 bases and the J gene end by 0 bases; junction bases not matched to a gene: 2. Germline V gene lookup returns CDR1 ENHRY and CDR2 SYGVKD. This chain's CDR3 is CAISGTGPSNQPQHF. In DNA form, the CDR3 reads TGTGCCATCAGTGGGACAGGGCCTAGCAATCAGCCCCAGCATTTT.

The V gene is TRBV25-1, the J gene TRBJ1-2, with 11 bases matching TRBD1. V shed 7 bases, J shed 6 bases, and the junction held 7 bases outside the gene matches. Per the germline V gene, CDR1 is MGHDK and CDR2 is SYGVNS. This CDR3 is 14 amino acids long. The CDR3 DNA reads TGTGCCAGCACCGGACAGGGGGCGATTGATGGCTACACCTTC. It specifies CASTGQGAIDGYTF.

The chain has TRBV27 and TRBJ1-4, with D possibly TRBD1 on 5 matching bases. The ends were cut back, 4 bases at V and 8 bases at J, with 14 bases in the middle. The CDR3 is 14 residues long. Germline values: CDR1 MNHEY, CDR2 SMNVEV (reference sequence). The CDR3 loop is CASSSWREGEKLFF. For the CDR3, the DNA is TGTGCCAGCAGTTCCTGGAGGGAGGGGGAAAAACTGTTTTTT.